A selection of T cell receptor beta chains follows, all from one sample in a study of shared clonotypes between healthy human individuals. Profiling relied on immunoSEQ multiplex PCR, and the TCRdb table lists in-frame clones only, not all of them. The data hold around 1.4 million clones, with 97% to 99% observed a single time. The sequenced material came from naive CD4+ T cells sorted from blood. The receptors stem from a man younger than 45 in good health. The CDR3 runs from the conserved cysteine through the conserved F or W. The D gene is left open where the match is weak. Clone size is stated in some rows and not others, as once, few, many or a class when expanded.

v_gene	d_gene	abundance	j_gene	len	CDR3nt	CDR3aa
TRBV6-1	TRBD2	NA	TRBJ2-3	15	TGTGCCAGCAGTGTTCTAGCGGGAGGGTCCGATACGCAGTATTTT	CASSVLAGGSDTQYF
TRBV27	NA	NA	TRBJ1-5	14	TGTGCCAGCAGGCCCGGACAGAGCAATCAGCCCCAGCATTTT	CASRPGQSNQPQHF
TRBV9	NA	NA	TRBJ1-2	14	TGTGCCAGCAGCGTAAGCAGGACCCTGGAGGGCTACACCTTC	CASSVSRTLEGYTF
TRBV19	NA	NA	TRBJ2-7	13	TGTGCCAGTAGCTACAGGGAGTCCTACGAGCAGTACTTC	CASSYRESYEQYF
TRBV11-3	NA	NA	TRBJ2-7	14	TGTGCCAGCAGCTTAGGGGCGGCCCCCTACGAGCAGTACTTC	CASSLGAAPYEQYF
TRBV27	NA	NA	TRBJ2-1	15	TGTGCCAGCAGTTTCGATGTTGGGTCCTACAATGAGCAGTTCTTC	CASSFDVGSYNEQFF
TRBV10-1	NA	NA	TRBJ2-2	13	TGCGCCAGCCGGGACACCGACACCGGGGAGCTGTTTTTT	CASRDTDTGELFF
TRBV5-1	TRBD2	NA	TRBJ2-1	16	TGCGCCAGCAGCTCGCTGACTAGCGGGAGAAGTAATGAGCAGTTCTTC	CASSSLTSGRSNEQFF
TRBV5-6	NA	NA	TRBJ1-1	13	TGTGCCAGCAGTTTAGCAGGGACGACTGAAGCTTTCTTT	CASSLAGTTEAFF
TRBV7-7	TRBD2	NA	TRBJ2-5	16	TGTGCCAGCAGCTCCGGGACTAGCGGCACGATGTCGGCCCAGTACTTC	CASSSGTSGTMSAQYF
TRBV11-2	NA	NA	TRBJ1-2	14	TGTGCCAGCAGCTTCCGACAGTTGGACTATGGCTACACCTTC	CASSFRQLDYGYTF
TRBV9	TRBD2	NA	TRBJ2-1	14	TGTGCCAGCAGCGTGACTAGCGGGAGGGATGAGCAGTTCTTC	CASSVTSGRDEQFF
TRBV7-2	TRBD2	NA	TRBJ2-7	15	TGTGCCAGCAGCTTACGTCGGGAGGTCTCCTACGAGCAGTACTTC	CASSLRREVSYEQYF
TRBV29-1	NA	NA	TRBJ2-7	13	TGCAGCGTTGTGGTAGGAGGGGCAGGCGAGCAGTACTTC	CSVVVGGAGEQYF
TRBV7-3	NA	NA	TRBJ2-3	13	TGTGCCAGCAGCTTAGGGGTTTCAGATACGCAGTATTTT	CASSLGVSDTQYF
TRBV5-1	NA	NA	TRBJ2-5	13	TGCGCCAGCAGCTTCGGCATCCAAGAGACCCAGTACTTC	CASSFGIQETQYF
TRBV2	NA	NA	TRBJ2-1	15	TGTGCCAGCAGTGAATCGACTAGTTTAGACAATGAGCAGTTCTTC	CASSESTSLDNEQFF
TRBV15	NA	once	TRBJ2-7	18	TGTGCCACCAGCCGGCCGCAACGGGGTAGCGGAGACTCCTACGAGCAGTACTTC	CATSRPQRGSGDSYEQYF
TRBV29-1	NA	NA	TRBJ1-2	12	TGCAGCGTTGGGGCCCTGACTAGTGGCTACACCTTC	CSVGALTSGYTF
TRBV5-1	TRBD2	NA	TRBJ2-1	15	TGCGCCAGCAGCTTGAGACTAGCGGACTACAATGAGCAGTTCTTC	CASSLRLADYNEQFF
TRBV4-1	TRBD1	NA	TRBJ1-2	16	TGCGCCAGCAGCCAAGAAGGACAGGGAGCATCCTATGGCTACACCTTC	CASSQEGQGASYGYTF
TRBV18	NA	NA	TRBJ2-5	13	TGTGCCAGCTCCCAAGAGCAGGGGGAGACCCAGTACTTC	CASSQEQGETQYF
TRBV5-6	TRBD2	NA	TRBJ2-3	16	TGTGCCAGCAGCTTGAGTAGGGGACTAGCCGCAGATACGCAGTATTTT	CASSLSRGLAADTQYF
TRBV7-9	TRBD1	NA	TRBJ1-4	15	TGTGCCAGCAGCTTACGGACAGGGGGCGGTGAAAAACTGTTTTTT	CASSLRTGGGEKLFF
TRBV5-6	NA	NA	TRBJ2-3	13	TGTGCCAGCAGCCCTGAGGACTCAGATACGCAGTATTTT	CASSPEDSDTQYF
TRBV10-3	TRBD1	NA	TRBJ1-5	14	TGTGCCATCAGGTCAGGGGGCTACGAATCGGCCCAGCATTTT	CAIRSGGYESAQHF
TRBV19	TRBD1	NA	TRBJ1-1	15	TGTGCCAGTAGTCCGGGACAGGGGGCTTGGGTTGAAGCTTTCTTT	CASSPGQGAWVEAFF
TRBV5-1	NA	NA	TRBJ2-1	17	TGCGCCAGCAGCTTGGATCCTAGCCGGAGCTCCTACAATGAGCAGTTCTTC	CASSLDPSRSSYNEQFF
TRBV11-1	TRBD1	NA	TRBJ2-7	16	TGTGCCAGCAGCTTAAGAGGGACAGGGAGCTCCTACGAGCAGTACTTC	CASSLRGTGSSYEQYF
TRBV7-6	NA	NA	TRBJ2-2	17	TGTGCCAGCAGCAAATCGAGGGTGACGCAAGCAACCGGGGAGCTGTTTTTT	CASSKSRVTQATGELFF
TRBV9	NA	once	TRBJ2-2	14	TGTGCCAGCAGCGTCAAAACAGGGTATGGGGAGCTGTTTTTT	CASSVKTGYGELFF
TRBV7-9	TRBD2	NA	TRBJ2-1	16	TGTGCCAGCATCACCGACATAGCGGGCTCCTACAATGAGCAGTTCTTC	CASITDIAGSYNEQFF
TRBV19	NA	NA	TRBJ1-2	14	TGTGCCAGTAGTATGATTGGTCCGTCCTATGGCTACACCTTC	CASSMIGPSYGYTF
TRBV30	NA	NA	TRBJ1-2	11	TGTGCCTGGAACCCAGGGGTTGGCTACACCTTC	CAWNPGVGYTF
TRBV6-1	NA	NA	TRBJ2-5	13	TGTGCCAGCAGCAGGGAAACTTTAGGGACCCAGTACTTC	CASSRETLGTQYF
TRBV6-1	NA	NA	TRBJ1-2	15	TGTGCCAGCAGTGTTTTGTCTAAGGGCTGGGGCGGCTACACCTTC	CASSVLSKGWGGYTF
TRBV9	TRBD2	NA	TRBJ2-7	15	TGTGCCAGCAGCGTGGGGACTAGCGGGATCCACGAGCAGTACTTC	CASSVGTSGIHEQYF
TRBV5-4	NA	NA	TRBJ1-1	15	TGTGCCAGCAGCTTGGACGCAGGGTTGGTCACTGAAGCTTTCTTT	CASSLDAGLVTEAFF
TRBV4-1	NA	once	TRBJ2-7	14	TGCGCCAGCAGCCAAGAAGGCGCGACCTACGAGCAGTACTTC	CASSQEGATYEQYF
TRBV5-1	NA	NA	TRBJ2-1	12	TGCGCCAGCAGCCCCAGTTTCAATGAGCAGTTCTTC	CASSPSFNEQFF
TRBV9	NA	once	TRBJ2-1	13	TGTGCCAGCAATAATCTGCAGGGCAATGAGCAGTTCTTC	CASNNLQGNEQFF
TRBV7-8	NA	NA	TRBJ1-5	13	TGTGCCAGCATGGCAGGGGTGGATCAGCCCCAGCATTTT	CASMAGVDQPQHF
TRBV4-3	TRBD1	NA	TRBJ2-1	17	TGCGCCAGCAGCCAGGATGACAGGGGGCAGGGATACAATGAGCAGTTCTTC	CASSQDDRGQGYNEQFF
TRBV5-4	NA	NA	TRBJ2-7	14	TGTGCCAGCAGCTTGGCGGCCAGGGGAAACGAGCAGTACTTC	CASSLAARGNEQYF
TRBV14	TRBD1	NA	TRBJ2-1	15	TGTGCCAGCAGCCAAGTGGGGGGACAGGGGAATGAGCAGTTCTTC	CASSQVGGQGNEQFF
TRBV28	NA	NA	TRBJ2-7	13	TGTGCCAGCAGTATACGACAAGTCTACGAGCAGTACTTC	CASSIRQVYEQYF
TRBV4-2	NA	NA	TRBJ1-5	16	TGTGCCAGCAGCCAAGATCGTGGGCAGGGTCGGCAGCCCCAGCATTTT	CASSQDRGQGRQPQHF
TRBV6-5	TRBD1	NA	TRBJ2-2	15	TGTGCCAGCAAGTGGACAGGCCCGTCCTCCGGGGAGCTGTTTTTT	CASKWTGPSSGELFF
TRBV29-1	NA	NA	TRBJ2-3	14	TGCAGCCTACTATTCAGTTCGAATTCGGATACGCAGTATTTT	CSLLFSSNSDTQYF
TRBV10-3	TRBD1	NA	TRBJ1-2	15	TGTGCCATCAGTGCCTTCTCGGGACAGGAATATGGCTACACCTTC	CAISAFSGQEYGYTF
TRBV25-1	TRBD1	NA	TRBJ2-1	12	TGTGCCAGCACAACAGGGGGCAGGGAGCAGTTCTTC	CASTTGGREQFF
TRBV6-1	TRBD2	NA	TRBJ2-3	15	TGTGCCAGCAGTGAAGAGATTAGCGGGAGAGATACGCAGTATTTT	CASSEEISGRDTQYF
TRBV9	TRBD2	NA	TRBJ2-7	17	TGTGCCAGCAGCGTAGGAGGAGCGGGGTTGCTAGACTACGAGCAGTACTTC	CASSVGGAGLLDYEQYF
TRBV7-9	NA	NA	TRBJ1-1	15	TGTGCCAGCACTTCCCGGGTGCGGGTGAACACTGAAGCTTTCTTT	CASTSRVRVNTEAFF